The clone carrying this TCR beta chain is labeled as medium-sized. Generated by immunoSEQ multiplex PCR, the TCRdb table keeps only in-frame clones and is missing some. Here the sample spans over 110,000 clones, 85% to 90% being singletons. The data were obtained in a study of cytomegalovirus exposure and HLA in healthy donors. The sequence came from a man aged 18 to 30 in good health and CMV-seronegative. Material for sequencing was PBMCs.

CDR3 bases: TGTGCCAGCAGCCAAGGACTAGCGGGCTCCTACGAGCAGTACTTC. Amino acids: CASSQGLAGSYEQYF. V usage is TRBV4-2 and J usage is TRBJ2-7; 10 bases line up with TRBD2. The V segment lost 1 base and the J segment 0 bases; nucleotides outside the gene matches: 0. Germline lookup yields CDR1 LGHNA and CDR2 YNFKEQ. The CDR3 totals 15 residues.